The present TCR beta chain was sequenced within a study of blood T cell repertoires in COVID-19. On the study more broadly: COVID-19 samples collected from the United States, Italy and Spain covered acute and convalescent phases.

The CDR3 has 13 amino acids. V was cut by 5 bases and J by 2 bases, with 7 bases left in between. From germline, CDR1 is MNHEY and CDR2 SMNVEV (reference sequence). Original methodology: Estimation of nucleated cell counts was performed using reference gene primer amplification. TCRdb's table, derived via immunoSEQ multiplex PCR, lists solely in-frame clones and lacks some. The D gene and trimming were derived from the DNA, and the V and J assignments and clone size from that table. The repertoire has some 250,000 clones, roughly 87% of them found once; the top ten carry around 0.8%. The chain links TRBV27 to TRBJ1-5, with D possibly being TRBD1 (5 bases). Material: peripheral blood. The origin of this receptor is a woman in her twenties or thirties with acute or convalescent COVID-19. CDR3 sequence: CASSVQGNQPQHF. The CDR3 DNA reads as TGTGCCAGCAGTGTACAGGGCAATCAGCCCCAGCATTTT.